The entry that follows covers one T cell receptor (beta chain) sequence. The data stem from a study of cytomegalovirus exposure and HLA in healthy donors. With 1 base clipped from V and 4 bases from J, the junction kept 3 bases outside the gene matches. CDR3 length equals 16 residues. Germline V CDR1 and CDR2: SGHTA, FQGTGA. The PCR made use of 60 Vbeta and 13 Jbeta primers. Assay used: immunoSEQ multiplex PCR; TCRdb lists only in-frame clones, some missing. The data hold about 170,000 clones, with approximately 70% observed a single time. Sequencing was carried out using PBMCs. This rearrangement joins TRBV7-3 to TRBJ2-3; 12 bases fit TRBD2. The receptor's source is a woman in her late teens or twenties in good health and CMV-seropositive. The CDR3 DNA is TGTGCCAGCAGCTTAAAAGCTAGCGGGGGGGCAGATACGCAGTATTTT. Translated: CASSLKASGGADTQYF.